The 25 T cell receptor beta chains reported below all come from one sample, sequenced in a study of blood T cell repertoires in COVID-19. Some clones are missing from TCRdb's copy, which holds only in-frame ones; the method was immunoSEQ multiplex PCR. Of just over 70,000 clones listed, approximately 90% are singletons. The sequenced material came from peripheral blood. The receptor set was obtained from a human donor in a cohort sampled during active COVID-19.

The J gene is TRBJ1-1, the V gene TRBV6-5, with no clear D. Germline V gene lookup returns CDR1 MNHEY and CDR2 SVGAGI. V was clipped by 2 bases and J by 3 bases, with 16 bases between them. CDR3 length: 16 amino acids. The CDR3 DNA reads as TGTGCCAGCAGTTACCGGGTAATTACCCGGGACACTGAAGCTTTCTTT. Residues: CASSYRVITRDTEAFF.

This clone was observed a handful of times. The rearrangement links TRBV10-1 to TRBJ2-7, with TRBD1 matching over 9 bases. Germline lookup yields CDR1 WNHNN and CDR2 SYGVQD (reference sequence). Unmatched junction bases numbered 7, after V lost 9 bases and J lost 4 bases. This CDR3 comprises 13 residues. CDR3 region: CASSAGQGYEQYF. The CDR3 bases are TGCGCCAGTTCAGCGGGACAGGGTTACGAGCAGTACTTC.

V usage is TRBV7-2 and J usage is TRBJ1-6; no definite D call. This CDR3 has 13 amino acids. Germline CDR1 is SGHTA and CDR2 is FQGNSA. Trimming removed 5 bases at V and 8 bases at J, with 10 bases between. This CDR3 reads CASSAGMDSPLHF. CDR3 nucleotide sequence: TGTGCCAGCAGCGCCGGGATGGATTCACCCCTCCACTTT.

The chain is built from TRBV21-1 and TRBJ1-5; the table calls TRBD1, which could not be checked here. TRBV21-1 is marked as a pseudogene. The length of the CDR3 is 19 residues. The CDR3 bases are TGTGCCAGCAGCAAACCATCCCTAGGTCAGGGCGCTAACAATCAGCCCCAGCATTTT. It yields the protein CASSKPSLGQGANNQPQHF.

The gene calls are TRBV11-2 and TRBJ1-1; the D gene is possibly TRBD1 (5 bases). CDR1 is SGHAT, CDR2 FQNNGV, per germline. The germline V and J ends were trimmed by 5 bases and 1 base, with 23 bases remaining between them. This CDR3 has 18 amino acids. CDR3 in DNA: TGTGCCAGCAGCCCAAACCGGGGAGGAGGACATTCGAACACTGAAGCTTTCTTT. Encoded protein: CASSPNRGGGHSNTEAFF.

Only one count was recorded for this clone. The gene calls are TRBV11-2 and TRBJ1-1; the match to TRBD1 covers 8 bases. Germline V CDR1 and CDR2: SGHAT, FQNNGV. The ends lost 1 base at V and 3 bases at J; junction bases unmatched: 16. This CDR3 spans 19 amino acids. The CDR3 coding sequence is TGTGCCAGCAGCTTAGTGCCCAGACGGACAGGGAGGGGGGACACTGAAGCTTTCTTT. The encoded protein is CASSLVPRRTGRGDTEAFF.

The chain employs TRBV30 and TRBJ1-6; no firm D call. Germline-derived CDR1 and CDR2 are GTSNPN and SVGIG (reference sequence). V gave up 5 bases and J gave up 12 bases, with 14 bases separating them. CDR3 size: 12 residues. CDR3 loop: CAWGPREGPLHF. In DNA form, the CDR3 reads TGTGCCTGGGGGCCCCGGGAGGGACCCCTCCACTTT. Drawing the rest from reference TRBV30 and TRBJ1-6, the complete variable domain is SQTIHQWPATLVQPVGSPLSLECTVEGTSNPNLYWYRQAAGRGLQLLFYSVGIGQISSEVPQNLSASRPQDRQFILSSKKLLLSDSGFYLCAWGPREGPLHFGNGTRLTVT.

This sequence joins TRBV28 and TRBJ1-3, with a weak D call TRBD1 (6 bases). Germline CDR1 is MDHEN and CDR2 is SYDVKM. V shed 5 bases and J shed 0 bases, with 20 bases lying between them. CDR3 length: 18 amino acids. The CDR3 sequence: CASSTHIRQVSSGNTIYF. CDR3 in DNA: TGTGCCAGCAGTACACACATACGACAGGTCAGCTCTGGAAACACCATATATTTT.

J is TRBJ2-7 and V is TRBV5-1; 10 bases agree with TRBD1. From germline, CDR1 is SGHRS and CDR2 YFSETQ. The CDR3 runs to 14 residues. V dropped 4 bases and J dropped 3; count of bases not matched to a gene: 4. The CDR3 loop is CASSVDRGSYEQYF. The CDR3 bases are TGCGCCAGCAGCGTGGACAGGGGGAGCTACGAGCAGTACTTC.

This chain connects TRBV9 to TRBJ2-7; D is perhaps TRBD2 (5 bases). This CDR3 spans 16 amino acids. The V gene lost 3 bases and the J gene lost 3 bases, with 19 bases spanning the gap. Germline-derived CDR1 and CDR2 are SGDLS and YYNGEE. CDR3 DNA sequence: TGTGCCAGCAGCGAAGCGTCGGACTCCTCCCGCTACGAGCAGTACTTC. Its protein is CASSEASDSSRYEQYF.

CDR3 nucleotides: TGCAGCGTTGTAAGGGACAGGGGGCAACCTGAAGCTTTCTTT. This codes for CSVVRDRGQPEAFF. The rearrangement joins TRBV29-1 to TRBJ1-1; TRBD1 agrees at 12 bases. With 4 bases clipped from V and 6 bases from J, the junction kept 6 bases outside the gene matches. Germline V CDR1 and CDR2: SQVTM, ANQGSEA. There are 14 residues in the CDR3.

This clone was seen a single time. V and J are TRBV6-1 and TRBJ1-4; 7 positions agree with TRBD1. V dropped 2 bases and J dropped 6; count of bases not matched to a gene: 6. Germline V gene data show CDR1 as MNHNS and CDR2 as SASEGT. This CDR3 is built from 15 residues. The CDR3 bases are TGTGCCAGCAGTGAAATTAAGGGGGCCCATGAAAAACTGTTTTTT. Translating it yields CASSEIKGAHEKLFF.

The J gene is TRBJ1-4, the V gene TRBV28, with a weak D call TRBD1 (6 bases). V gave up 2 bases and J gave up 0 bases, with 10 bases separating them. The CDR3 length is 16 residues. Germline-derived CDR1 and CDR2 are MDHEN and SYDVKM. The CDR3: CASSLRQGTTNEKLFF. The CDR3 bases are TGTGCCAGCAGTTTAAGGCAGGGGACAACTAATGAAAAACTGTTTTTT.

The chain is built from TRBV5-1 and TRBJ1-2, with 8 positions matching TRBD1. Per the germline V gene, CDR1 is SGHRS and CDR2 is YFSETQ. With V trimmed by 4 bases and J by 6 bases, 11 bases remained unmatched. This CDR3 comprises 15 residues. CDR3 nucleotide sequence: TGCGCCAGCAGCCGGGGGTTTGGACAGGGCGATGGCTACACCTTC. Protein product: CASSRGFGQGDGYTF.

The chain uses TRBV3-1 (or the pseudogene TRBV3-2) and TRBJ1-1; 7 bases align to TRBD1. Per the germline V gene, CDR1 is LGHDT and CDR2 is YNNKEL (reference sequence). V dropped 4 bases and J dropped 7; count of bases not matched to a gene: 6. The CDR3 has 13 amino acids. The CDR3 region has the DNA TGTGCCAGCAGCCCCGGGACAGCCAATGAAGCTTTCTTT. It is translated as CASSPGTANEAFF.

The chain couples TRBV4-3 to TRBJ2-7, with D perhaps TRBD1 (6 bases). V shed 3 bases and J shed 1 base, with 22 bases lying between them. CDR1 and CDR2 from the germline V gene are LGHNA and YSLEER. There are 18 residues in the CDR3. The CDR3: CASSHRFGNRGGSYEQYF. DNA for the CDR3: TGCGCCAGCAGCCATAGGTTCGGGAATAGAGGGGGTTCCTACGAGCAGTACTTC.

The chain carries TRBV20-1 and TRBJ1-2; 7 bases align to TRBD1. The CDR3 consists of 13 residues. Per the germline V gene, CDR1 is DFQATT and CDR2 is SNEGSKA (reference sequence). Germline trimming cut 3 bases from V and 4 bases from J; bases unmatched to any gene: 5. CDR3 region: CSASADRVYGYTF. As DNA, the CDR3 is TGCAGTGCTAGTGCAGACAGGGTCTATGGCTACACCTTC.

The rearrangement uses TRBV18 and TRBJ1-1; 7 bases map to TRBD1. Looked up from germline, CDR1 is KGHSH and CDR2 is LQKENI. The ends lost 3 bases at V and 1 base at J; junction bases unmatched: 8. This CDR3 has 16 residues. The CDR3, as DNA: TGTGCCAGCTCACCTACGGACAGGCGGGGGAACACTGAAGCTTTCTTT. Translation gives CASSPTDRRGNTEAFF.

The rearrangement joins TRBV27 to TRBJ1-1; no reliable D call. V lost 2 bases and J lost 0, with 13 bases in between. Per germline, CDR1 MNHEY and CDR2 SMNVEV (reference sequence). This CDR3 has 16 amino acids. The CDR3 loop is CASSLGRGYMNTEAFF. The CDR3 DNA reads as TGTGCCAGCAGTTTAGGCCGGGGATACATGAACACTGAAGCTTTCTTT.

This sequence joins TRBV11-2 and TRBJ2-3; 15 nucleotides match TRBD2. The CDR3 is 16 amino acids. With 6 bases clipped from V and 6 bases from J, the junction kept 7 bases outside the gene matches. Germline CDR1 reads SGHAT; CDR2 reads FQNNGV. CDR3 coding DNA: TGTGCCAGCAGGCGGACTAGCGGGGGGGCGCAGGATACGCAGTATTTT. This gives the protein CASRRTSGGAQDTQYF. Variable domain in full (rest from reference TRBV11-2 and TRBJ2-3): EAGVAQSPRYKIIEKRQSVAFWCNPISGHATLYWYQQILGQGPKLLIQFQNNGVVDDSQLPKDRFSAERLKGVDSTLKIQPAKLEDSAVYLCASRRTSGGAQDTQYFGPGTRLTVL.

V is TRBV5-8 and J is TRBJ2-7; TRBD1 agrees at 7 bases. V was pared by 5 bases and J by 2 bases, with 4 bases of the junction left unmatched. This CDR3 spans 13 amino acids. The germline gives CDR1 SGHTS, CDR2 YDEGEE. The CDR3 loop reads CASRDTGAYEQYF. CDR3 DNA: TGTGCCAGCAGGGACACAGGGGCCTACGAGCAGTACTTC. Supplemented by reference TRBV5-8 and TRBJ2-7, the full variable domain reads EAGVTQSPTHLIKTRGQQATLRCSPISGHTSVYWYQQALGLGLQFLLWYDEGEERNRGNFPPRFSGRQFPNYSSELNVNALELEDSALYLCASRDTGAYEQYFGPGTRLTVT.

CDR3 amino acids: CATSRVETGTGGDEQYF. DNA for the CDR3: TGTGCCACCAGCAGAGTGGAGACCGGGACAGGGGGCGACGAGCAGTACTTC. The chain carries TRBV15 and TRBJ2-7; TRBD1 matches at 12 bases. The CDR3 loop spans 17 amino acids. The ends lost 1 base at V and 5 bases at J; junction bases unmatched: 9. The germline V gene encodes CDR1 LNHNV and CDR2 YYDKDF (reference sequence).

The chain links TRBV4-1 to TRBJ2-5, with D perhaps matching TRBD2 (6 bases). Per germline, CDR1 MGHRA and CDR2 YSYEKL. Trimming shortened V by 4 bases and J by 3 bases, and 15 bases separated the two germline ends. This CDR3 contains 15 residues. CDR3 amino acids: CASSRLSGGEETQYF. The CDR3 DNA follows: TGCGCCAGCAGCCGCCTCTCTGGCGGGGAAGAGACCCAGTACTTC.

CDR3 amino acids: CAWSVRHNYGYTF. Written as DNA, the CDR3 is TGTGCCTGGAGTGTTCGACACAACTATGGCTACACCTTC. V is TRBV30 and J is TRBJ1-2; no clear D. The CDR3 extends over 13 amino acids. Looked up from germline, CDR1 is GTSNPN and CDR2 is SVGIG (reference sequence). Trimming left V 0 bases short and J 2 bases short, with 7 bases between.

The rearrangement uses TRBV2 and TRBJ2-7; the match to TRBD2 covers 9 bases. Per germline, CDR1 SNHLY and CDR2 FYNNEI. The junction had 13 bases not matched to a gene; V was cut back by 5 bases and J by 8 bases. The CDR3 runs 15 residues. CDR3 DNA: TGTGCCAGCAGTACCGGGACTAGCAGCCGGGGGAAGCAGTACTTC. It is translated as CASSTGTSSRGKQYF.